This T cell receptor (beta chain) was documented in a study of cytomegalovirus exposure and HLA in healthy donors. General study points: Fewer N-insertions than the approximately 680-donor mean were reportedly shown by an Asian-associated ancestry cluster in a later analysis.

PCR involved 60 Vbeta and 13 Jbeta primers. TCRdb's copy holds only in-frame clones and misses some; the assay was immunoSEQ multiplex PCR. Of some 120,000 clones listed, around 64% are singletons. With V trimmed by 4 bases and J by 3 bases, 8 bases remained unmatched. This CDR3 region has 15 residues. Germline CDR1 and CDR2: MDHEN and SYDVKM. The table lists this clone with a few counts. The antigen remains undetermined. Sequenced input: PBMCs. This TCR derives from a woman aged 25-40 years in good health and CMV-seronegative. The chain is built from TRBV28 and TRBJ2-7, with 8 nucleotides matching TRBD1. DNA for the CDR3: TGTGCCAGCAGTTCCCCGGACAGGGAAGGCTACGAGCAGTACTTC. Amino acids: CASSSPDREGYEQYF.